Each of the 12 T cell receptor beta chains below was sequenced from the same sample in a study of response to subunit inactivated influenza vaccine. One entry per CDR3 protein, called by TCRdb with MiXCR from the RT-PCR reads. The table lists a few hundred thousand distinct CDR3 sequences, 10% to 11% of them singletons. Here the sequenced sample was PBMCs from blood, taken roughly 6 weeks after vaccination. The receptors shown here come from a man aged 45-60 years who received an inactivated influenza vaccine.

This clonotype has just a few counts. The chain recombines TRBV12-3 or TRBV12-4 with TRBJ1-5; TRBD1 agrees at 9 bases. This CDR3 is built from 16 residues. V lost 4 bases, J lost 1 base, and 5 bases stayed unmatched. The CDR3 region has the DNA TGTGCCAGCAGTTGGGGACAGGGTACCAGCAATCAGCCCCAGCATTTT. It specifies CASSWGQGTSNQPQHF.

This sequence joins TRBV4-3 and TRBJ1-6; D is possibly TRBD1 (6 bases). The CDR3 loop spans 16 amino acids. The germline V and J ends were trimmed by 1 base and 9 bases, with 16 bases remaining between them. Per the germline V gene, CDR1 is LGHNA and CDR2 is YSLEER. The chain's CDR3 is CASSQVRGGRGSPLHF. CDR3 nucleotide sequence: TGCGCCAGCAGCCAAGTGAGAGGGGGGAGAGGTTCACCCCTCCACTTT.

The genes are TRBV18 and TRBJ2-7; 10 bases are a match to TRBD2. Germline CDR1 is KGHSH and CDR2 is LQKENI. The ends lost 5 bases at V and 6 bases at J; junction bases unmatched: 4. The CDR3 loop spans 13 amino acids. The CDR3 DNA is TGTGCCAGCTCAGCCGGGACTAGCGCCGAGCAGTACTTC. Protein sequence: CASSAGTSAEQYF.

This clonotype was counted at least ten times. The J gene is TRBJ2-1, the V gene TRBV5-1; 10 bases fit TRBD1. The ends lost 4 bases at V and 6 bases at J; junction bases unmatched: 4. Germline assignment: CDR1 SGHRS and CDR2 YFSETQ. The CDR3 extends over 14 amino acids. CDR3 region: CASSAWTGGNEQFF. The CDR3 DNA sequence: TGCGCCAGCAGCGCCTGGACAGGGGGCAATGAGCAGTTCTTC. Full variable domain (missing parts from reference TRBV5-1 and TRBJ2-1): KAGVTQTPRYLIKTRGQQVTLSCSPISGHRSVSWYQQTPGQGLQFLFEYFSETQRNKGNFPGRFSGRQFSNSRSEMNVSTLELGDSALYLCASSAWTGGNEQFFGPGTRLTVL.

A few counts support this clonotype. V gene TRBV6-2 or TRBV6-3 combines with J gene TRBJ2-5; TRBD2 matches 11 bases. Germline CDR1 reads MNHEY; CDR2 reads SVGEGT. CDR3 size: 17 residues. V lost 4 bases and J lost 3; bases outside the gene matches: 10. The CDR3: CASSSATSGDRKETQYF. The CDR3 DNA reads TGTGCCAGCAGTTCTGCGACTAGCGGGGACAGAAAAGAGACCCAGTACTTC.

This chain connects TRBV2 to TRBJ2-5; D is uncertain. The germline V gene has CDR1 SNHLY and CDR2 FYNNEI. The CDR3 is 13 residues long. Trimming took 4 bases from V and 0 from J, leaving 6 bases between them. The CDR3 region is CASSGDNQETQYF. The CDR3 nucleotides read TGTGCCAGCAGTGGAGACAACCAAGAGACCCAGTACTTC.

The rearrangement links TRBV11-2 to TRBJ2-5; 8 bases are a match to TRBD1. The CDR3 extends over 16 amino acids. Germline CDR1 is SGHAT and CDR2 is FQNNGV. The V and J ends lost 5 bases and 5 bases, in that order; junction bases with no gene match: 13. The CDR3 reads CASSPTTGAPVETQYF. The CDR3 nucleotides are TGTGCCAGCAGCCCTACGACAGGGGCACCTGTCGAGACCCAGTACTTC. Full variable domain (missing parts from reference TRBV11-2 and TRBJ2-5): EAGVAQSPRYKIIEKRQSVAFWCNPISGHATLYWYQQILGQGPKLLIQFQNNGVVDDSQLPKDRFSAERLKGVDSTLKIQPAKLEDSAVYLCASSPTTGAPVETQYFGPGTRLLVL.

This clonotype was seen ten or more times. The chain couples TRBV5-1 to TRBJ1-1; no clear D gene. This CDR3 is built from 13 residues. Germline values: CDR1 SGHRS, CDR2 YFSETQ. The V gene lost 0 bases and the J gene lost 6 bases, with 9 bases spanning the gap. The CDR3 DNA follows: TGCGCCAGCAGCTTGGTGTCTGGGGCTGAAGCTTTCTTT. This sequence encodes CASSLVSGAEAFF.

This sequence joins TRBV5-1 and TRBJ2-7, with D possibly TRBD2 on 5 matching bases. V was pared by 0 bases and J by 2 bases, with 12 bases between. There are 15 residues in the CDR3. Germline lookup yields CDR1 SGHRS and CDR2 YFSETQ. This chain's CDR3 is CASSLGNTRTYEQYF. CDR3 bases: TGCGCCAGCAGCTTGGGTAATACTAGAACCTACGAGCAGTACTTC. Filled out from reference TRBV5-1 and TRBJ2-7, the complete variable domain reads KAGVTQTPRYLIKTRGQQVTLSCSPISGHRSVSWYQQTPGQGLQFLFEYFSETQRNKGNFPGRFSGRQFSNSRSEMNVSTLELGDSALYLCASSLGNTRTYEQYFGPGTRLTVT.

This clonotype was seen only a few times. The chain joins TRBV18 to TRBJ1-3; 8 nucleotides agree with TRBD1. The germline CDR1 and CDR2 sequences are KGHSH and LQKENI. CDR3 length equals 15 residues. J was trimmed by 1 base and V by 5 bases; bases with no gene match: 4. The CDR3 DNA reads TGTGCCAGCTCAGCCGGGACAGGTTCTGGAAACACCATATATTTT. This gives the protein CASSAGTGSGNTIYF.

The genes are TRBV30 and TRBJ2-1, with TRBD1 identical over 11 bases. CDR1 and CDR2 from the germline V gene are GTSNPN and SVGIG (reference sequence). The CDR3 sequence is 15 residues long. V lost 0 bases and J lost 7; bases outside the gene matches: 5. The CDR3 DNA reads TGTGCCTGGAGTGTAGGACAGGGGGCTTGGAATGAGCAGTTCTTC. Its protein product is CAWSVGQGAWNEQFF.

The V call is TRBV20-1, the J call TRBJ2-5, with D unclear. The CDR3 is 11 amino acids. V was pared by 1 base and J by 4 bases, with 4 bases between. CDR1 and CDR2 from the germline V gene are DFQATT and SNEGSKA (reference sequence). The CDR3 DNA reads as TGCAGTGCTAGAGTAGTAGAGACCCAGTACTTC. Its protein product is CSARVVETQYF.